The clone carrying this T cell receptor beta chain was counted only a few times. Its antigen remains unidentified. This sample was taken from a study of T-cell memory formation after mild COVID-19. Turning to the study itself: For the most part, TCR clusters were specific to one donor.

Study-level points and caveats: Later expanders leaned CD4+, whereas clones that contracted between day 15 and 85 were balanced CD4/CD8. Chiefly within CM and EM were the contracting CD4+ clones; CD8+ ones were within EMRA.

This CDR3 spans 13 amino acids. Trimming shortened V by 9 bases and J by 1 base, and 11 bases separated the two germline ends. CDR1 is SNHLY and CDR2 is FYNNEI in the germline V gene. Barcoded TCR alpha and TCR beta cDNA libraries with UMIs came from 5'RACE using constant-segment primers. TCRdb reanalysed the 5' RACE reads using MiXCR and keeps one entry per CDR3 protein. The sample contains 180,000 or so distinct CDR3 sequences, about 9.9% of which appear only once. The sequenced sample consisted of PBMCs or a T cell subset sorted from them (not recorded which). V is TRBV2 and J is TRBJ2-3, with D possibly being TRBD2 (6 bases). The TCR originated in a man between 18 and 29 years old who had mild COVID-19 (a few samples of this study predate the infection). Cell type and time point are not known. The CDR3 loop reads CASGWGGTDTQYF. CDR3 coding DNA: TGTGCCAGTGGTTGGGGGGGCACAGATACGCAGTATTTT.